One and the same sample provided the 15 T cell receptor beta chains below, sequenced in a study of blood T cell repertoires in COVID-19. Clones were read by immunoSEQ multiplex PCR, and TCRdb kept only the in-frame ones, dropping some. Altogether around 70,000 clones are present, about nine tenths being singletons, with the ten largest covering roughly 8.8%. Material: peripheral blood. These receptors originate from a man aged 25 to 40 with acute or convalescent COVID-19.

V gene TRBV12-3 or TRBV12-4 combines with J gene TRBJ1-1; no firm D call. The CDR3 totals 12 residues. The V gene lost 3 bases and the J gene lost 1 base, with 3 bases spanning the gap. The CDR3 loop reads CASSFQNTEAFF. CDR3 sequence (DNA): TGTGCCAGCAGTTTCCAGAACACTGAAGCTTTCTTT.

The gene calls are TRBV7-9 and TRBJ1-2, with TRBD1 as a possible D gene (6 bases). Germline V gene data show CDR1 as SEHNR and CDR2 as FQNEAQ (reference sequence). The CDR3 totals 15 residues. V was clipped by 5 bases and J by 0 bases, with 13 bases between them. The CDR3, as DNA: TGTGCCAGCAGCCCTAAGGCAGGGGCTAACTATGGCTACACCTTC. Residues: CASSPKAGANYGYTF.

The genes are TRBV19 and TRBJ2-1; D possibly corresponds to TRBD1 (6 bases). With 8 bases removed from V and 7 bases from J, the gap between germline ends came to 12 bases. The CDR3 loop spans 12 amino acids. The germline gives CDR1 LNHDA, CDR2 SQIVND (reference sequence). The CDR3 nucleotides read TGTGCCAGTGCAAACAGGGTTAATGAGCAGTTCTTC. Translated, it gives CASANRVNEQFF.

The chain employs TRBV7-2 and TRBJ2-7; perhaps TRBD2 as D (6 bases). Germline lookup yields CDR1 SGHTA and CDR2 FQGNSA. The CDR3 has 17 residues. Trimming left V 0 bases short and J 2 bases short, with 17 bases between. The CDR3 loop reads CASSLAPPHGSPYEQYF. DNA for the CDR3: TGTGCCAGCAGCTTAGCCCCCCCCCACGGGAGCCCCTACGAGCAGTACTTC.

The chain joins TRBV28 to TRBJ2-1; D may be TRBD2 (5 bases). Germline CDR1 MDHEN, CDR2 SYDVKM. Trimming pared 6 bases from V and 3 bases from J, leaving 9 bases between. The CDR3 is made up of 13 amino acids. CDR3 protein: CASRGGSYNEQFF. In nucleotides, the CDR3 is TGTGCCAGCAGGGGTGGGAGCTACAATGAGCAGTTCTTC.

The V gene is TRBV29-1, the J gene TRBJ1-1, with 8 positions matching TRBD1. The germline V gene encodes CDR1 SQVTM and CDR2 ANQGSEA. The CDR3 contains 15 residues. Trimming took 1 base from V and 0 from J; bases not matched to a gene: 4. The CDR3 spells CSVEADRALNTEAFF. The CDR3, as DNA: TGCAGCGTTGAAGCGGACAGGGCTCTGAACACTGAAGCTTTCTTT.

This sequence joins TRBV7-9 and TRBJ1-4; D perhaps matches TRBD1 (6 bases). This CDR3 spans 15 amino acids. Germline CDR1 is SEHNR and CDR2 is FQNEAQ (reference sequence). With 5 bases removed from V and 0 bases from J, the gap between germline ends came to 10 bases. CDR3 sequence (DNA): TGTGCCAGCAGCCCTCCAGGGGCAACTAATGAAAAACTGTTTTTT. As protein: CASSPPGATNEKLFF.

This clone was found once. The chain carries TRBV5-1 and TRBJ2-7, with D possibly being TRBD2 (6 bases). Trimming stripped 4 bases from V and 7 bases from J, with 21 bases between. In germline, CDR1 is SGHRS, CDR2 YFSETQ. This CDR3 region has 15 residues. CDR3 sequence (DNA): TGCGCCAGCAGCCTCGAGGGGCGGGAACTTGGGGAGCAGTACTTC. Translation gives CASSLEGRELGEQYF.

V is TRBV6-5 and J is TRBJ2-6; the D gene is possibly TRBD2 (5 bases). This CDR3 has 15 residues. Germline assignment: CDR1 MNHEY and CDR2 SVGAGI. Trimming took 2 bases from V and 4 from J, leaving 9 bases between them. The CDR3 bases are TGTGCCAGCAGTTACGAGGGCGCCGGGGCCAACGTCCTGACTTTC. As protein: CASSYEGAGANVLTF.

The chain links TRBV19 to TRBJ2-1, with a possible D match to TRBD2 (5 bases). This CDR3 is built from 15 residues. Germline CDR1 and CDR2: LNHDA and SQIVND (reference sequence). With 6 bases removed from V and 5 bases from J, the gap between germline ends came to 17 bases. This CDR3 reads CASRAYEGGDNEQFF. The DNA for the CDR3 is TGTGCCAGTAGGGCGTACGAGGGCGGTGACAATGAGCAGTTCTTC.

The rearrangement uses TRBV28 and TRBJ2-5, with TRBD2 matching 7 bases. Germline CDR1 and CDR2: MDHEN and SYDVKM. J lost 0 bases, V lost 7 bases, and 8 bases had no gene match. The CDR3 has 15 amino acids. In DNA form, the CDR3 reads TGTGCCAGCACTCCTCTGCGGGGGAACCAAGAGACCCAGTACTTC. Translating gives CASTPLRGNQETQYF.

As regards this clone: The junction does not match germline at one end; this may be a read error. The V call is TRBV11-2, the J call TRBJ2-3; 7 bases align to TRBD2. In germline, CDR1 is SGHAT, CDR2 FQNNGV. The CDR3 sequence is 15 residues long. The CDR3 coding sequence is TGTGCCAGCAGGTTAGCACTAGCGAGTCCAGATACGCAGTATTTT. Encoded protein: CASRLALASPDTQYF. The full variable domain, in which reference TRBV11-2 and TRBJ2-3 provide the parts outside the CDR3, is EAGVAQSPRYKIIEKRQSVAFWCNPISGHATLYWYQQILGQGPKLLIQFQNNGVVDDSQLPKDRFSAERLKGVDSTLKIQPAKLEDSAVYLCASRLALASPDTQYFGPGTRLTVL.

This chain joins TRBV5-1 and TRBJ2-3; possibly TRBD2 for D (5 bases). Trimming removed 4 bases at V and 2 bases at J, with 14 bases between. The CDR3 spans 15 residues. Germline assignment: CDR1 SGHRS and CDR2 YFSETQ. The DNA for the CDR3 is TGCGCCAGCAGCCGTGCCGGGATTAACACAGATACGCAGTATTTT. Protein product: CASSRAGINTDTQYF.

A single count supports this clone. CDR3 protein: CAWSPGETQYF. The CDR3 coding sequence is TGTGCCTGGAGTCCAGGCGAGACCCAGTACTTC. The chain combines TRBV30 with TRBJ2-5; D ambiguous. Trimming pared 2 bases from V and 5 bases from J, leaving 6 bases between. This CDR3 comprises 11 residues. Germline loops: CDR1 GTSNPN, CDR2 SVGIG (reference sequence). The complete variable domain, with remaining parts taken from reference TRBV30 and TRBJ2-5, reads SQTIHQWPATLVQPVGSPLSLECTVEGTSNPNLYWYRQAAGRGLQLLFYSVGIGQISSEVPQNLSASRPQDRQFILSSKKLLLSDSGFYLCAWSPGETQYFGPGTRLLVL.

CDR3 residues: CASSRGGGSGNTIYF. DNA for the CDR3: TGTGCCAGCAGCCGCGGGGGAGGTTCTGGAAACACCATATATTTT. The rearrangement joins TRBV3-1 (or the pseudogene TRBV3-2) to TRBJ1-3, with D tentatively TRBD1 (5 bases). This CDR3 region has 15 residues. V lost 4 bases, J lost 1 base, and 11 bases lay in between. Germline V gene lookup returns CDR1 LGHDT and CDR2 YNNKEL (reference sequence).